These 5 T cell receptor beta chains came from one sample sequenced in a study of blood T cell repertoires in COVID-19. Assay: immunoSEQ multiplex PCR; the TCRdb copy retains only in-frame clones and omits some. The table has 350,000 or so clones, approximately 91% seen once. Sample: PBMCs or T cells enriched from blood (not recorded which). Every receptor here comes from a woman aged 25-40 years who had been exposed to COVID-19.

This chain uses TRBV21-1 with TRBJ1-2; TRBD1, the table's D call, lacks a check against the DNA. TRBV21-1 is noted as a pseudogene. This CDR3 is 9 amino acids long. The CDR3 loop is CASGGTVRF. The CDR3 region has the DNA TGTGCCAGCGGGGGGACAGTACGTTTC.

The CDR3 is CASSLTDRQAFF. The CDR3 bases are TGTGCCAGCAGTTTAACCGACAGACAAGCTTTCTTT. V and J are TRBV12-3 or TRBV12-4 and TRBJ1-1; tentative D call: TRBD1 (5 bases). There are 12 residues in the CDR3. Trimming removed 2 bases at V and 9 bases at J, with 10 bases between.

V is TRBV4-2 and J is TRBJ2-7; 7 bases map to TRBD1. After removal of 3 bases from V and 3 bases from J, the junction contained 8 bases not matched to a gene. Per germline, CDR1 LGHNA and CDR2 YNFKEQ. CDR3 length: 15 amino acids. The CDR3 loop is CASSQDRDSSYEQYF. In DNA form, the CDR3 reads TGTGCCAGCAGCCAGGACCGGGACAGCAGCTACGAGCAGTACTTC.

This clone was detected only once. This sequence joins TRBV18 and TRBJ1-2, with D tentatively TRBD1 (5 bases). The V and J ends lost 4 bases and 3 bases respectively, with 12 bases between them. The CDR3 is 14 residues long. CDR1 and CDR2 from the germline V gene are KGHSH and LQKENI. CDR3 coding DNA: TGTGCCAGCTCACGTTCCGACAGCGACTATGGCTACACCTTC. It encodes CASSRSDSDYGYTF. The whole variable domain, filled in from reference TRBV18 and TRBJ1-2, reads NAGVMQNPRHLVRRRGQEARLRCSPMKGHSHVYWYRQLPEEGLKFMVYLQKENIIDESGMPKERFSAEFPKEGPSILRIQQVVRGDSAAYFCASSRSDSDYGYTFGSGTRLTVV.

The CDR3 DNA sequence: TGTGCCAGCAGCTTAGATTCTCGTCGGCAGTACTTC. Its translation is CASSLDSRRQYF. V gene TRBV7-9 combines with J gene TRBJ2-7; D is unclear. The CDR3 spans 12 residues. Germline CDR1 reads SEHNR; CDR2 reads FQNEAQ (reference sequence). Trimming pared 1 base from V and 9 bases from J, leaving 10 bases between.